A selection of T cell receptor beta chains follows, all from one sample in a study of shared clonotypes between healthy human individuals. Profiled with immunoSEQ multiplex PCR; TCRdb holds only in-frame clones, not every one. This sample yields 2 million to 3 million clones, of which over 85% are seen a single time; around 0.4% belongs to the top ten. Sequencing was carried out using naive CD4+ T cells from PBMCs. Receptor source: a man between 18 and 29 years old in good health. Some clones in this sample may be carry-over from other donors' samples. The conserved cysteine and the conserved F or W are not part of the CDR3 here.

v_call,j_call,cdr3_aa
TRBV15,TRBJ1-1,ATSRGQGADTEAF
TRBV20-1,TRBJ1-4,SAPSREKLF
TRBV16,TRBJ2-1,ASSPRRGGYNEQF
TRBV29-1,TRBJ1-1,SVGLTNPHPPAF
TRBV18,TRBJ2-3,ASSPPRESSTDTQY
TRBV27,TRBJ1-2,ASSGWDRANYGYT
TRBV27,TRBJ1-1,ASSLGRREGGLTEAF
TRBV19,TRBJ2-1,ASSVGLAGGSSYNEQF
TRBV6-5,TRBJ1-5,ASSYRGNSNQPQH
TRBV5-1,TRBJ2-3,ASRISTDTQY
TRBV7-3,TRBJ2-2,ASSLISSGNTGELF
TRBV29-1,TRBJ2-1,SVDLEQF
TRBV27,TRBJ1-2,ASSLLGQGANANYGYT
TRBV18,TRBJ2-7,ASSPAADYSYEQY
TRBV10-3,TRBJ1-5,AISRGVGQPQH
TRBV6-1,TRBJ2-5,ASSEAVLGQPWGPQETQY
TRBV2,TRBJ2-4,ASSELAGGAKNIQY
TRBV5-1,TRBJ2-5,ASCPQGAKETQY
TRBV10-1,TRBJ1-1,ASSGSPGQGAGTEAF
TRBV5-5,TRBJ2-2,ASSLNQETYTGELF